The 3 T cell receptor beta chains below come from one sample, sequenced in a study of response to subunit inactivated influenza vaccine. TCRdb reanalysed the RT-PCR reads using MiXCR and keeps one entry per CDR3 protein. The sample carries about half a million distinct CDR3 sequences, roughly 25% recorded once. Sequenced here: CD4+ T cells sorted from PBMCs, sampled around 5 days after vaccination. These receptor sequences come from a man aged 50 to 60 who received an inactivated influenza vaccine.

This clonotype was observed a single time. The chain combines TRBV6-2 or TRBV6-3 with TRBJ2-5; TRBD2 matches 8 bases. V lost 2 bases to trimming and J lost 2 bases; unmatched junction nucleotides: 22. The CDR3 length is 21 residues. CDR1 is MNHEY, CDR2 SVGEGT, per germline. CDR3 nucleotide sequence: TGTGCCAGCAGTTACCCGTCACTGAGGGAGGGGACTAGGACCCTACAAGAGACCCAGTACTTC. Translated: CASSYPSLREGTRTLQETQYF.

This clonotype was seen at least ten times. CDR3 coding DNA: TGCGCCAGCAGCCAAGGGGGCAGGACTGAAGCTTTCTTT. This codes for CASSQGGRTEAFF. V is TRBV4-3 and J is TRBJ1-1; D may be TRBD1 (5 bases). CDR3 length equals 13 residues. Per the germline V gene, CDR1 is LGHNA and CDR2 is YSLEER. V lost 1 base, J lost 5 bases, and 8 bases lay in between.

The chain's CDR3 is CSVGQSDGYTF. Written as DNA, the CDR3 is TGCAGCGTGGGACAGTCGGATGGCTACACCTTC. The chain carries TRBV29-1 and TRBJ1-2; TRBD1 matches 7 bases. The germline CDR1 and CDR2 sequences are SQVTM and ANQGSEA. CDR3 length: 11 residues. Trimming removed 6 bases from V and 6 bases from J; junction bases left unmatched: 4.